The source of this T cell receptor (beta chain) is a study of blood T cell repertoires in COVID-19. Study details: From the United States, Italy and Spain came samples of acute and convalescent COVID-19. T cells, B-cell-depleted T cells, or PBMCs supplied cDNA or gDNA.

The CDR3 length is 14 residues. Germline V gene lookup returns CDR1 GTSNPN and CDR2 SVGIG (reference sequence). V was shortened by 7 bases and J by 5 bases, with 15 bases between the two germline ends. Original handling: Reference gene primer amplification in the assay estimated nucleated cell counts. Method: immunoSEQ multiplex PCR; TCRdb's copy keeps in-frame clones and lacks some. The V and J calls and the clone size are those of that table, but D and trimming were determined from the DNA. The sample lists over 150,000 clones; roughly nine tenths were seen once. This clonotype originated in a man in his 70s with active or convalescent COVID-19. The chain joins TRBV30 to TRBJ1-6; D call uncertain. The sample comprised peripheral blood. Written as DNA, the CDR3 is TGTGCCTCCCCGGCGGGGTCCGATAATTCACCCCTCCACTTT. This codes for CASPAGSDNSPLHF.